These 28 T cell receptor beta chains were all obtained from the same sample, sequenced in a study of neurological immune-mediated disorders. TCRdb passed the 5' RACE reads through MiXCR, listing each CDR3 protein once. Here the sample spans more than 8,000 distinct CDR3 sequences, 22% being singletons. The sample taken for sequencing was CD8+ T cells from blood. These receptors all stem from a woman aged 40-49 years with multiple sclerosis.

Points on this clonotype: Because the CDR3's place on the DNA is in doubt, the DNA is left out and the CDR3 is given as listed by TCRdb. The chain joins TRBV5-8 to TRBJ1-2; the DNA was not compared with TRBD1, the D call given in the table. CDR1 is SGHTS, CDR2 YDEGEE, per germline. The CDR3 extends over 20 residues, inclusive of both ends. The CDR3 sequence is CASSFYICNAIPGVGDGYTF.

This clonotype occurred many times. This rearrangement joins TRBV7-2 to TRBJ1-2, with D possibly TRBD1 on 6 matching bases. Between the trimmed V and J ends, which lost 5 bases and 4 bases, there was a span of 14 bases. This CDR3 region has 14 residues. Germline CDR1 reads SGHTA; CDR2 reads FQGNSA. The CDR3 reads CASSEQQGVYGYTF. For the CDR3, the DNA is TGTGCCAGCAGCGAGCAACAGGGAGTCTATGGCTACACCTTC.

This clonotype was observed at least ten times. The rearrangement joins TRBV7-9 to TRBJ2-2; D not resolved. Trimming shortened V by 2 bases and J by 5 bases, and 9 bases separated the two germline ends. The CDR3 runs to 14 residues. The germline V gene encodes CDR1 SEHNR and CDR2 FQNEAQ (reference sequence). This CDR3 is CASSLQGVTGELFF. In DNA, the CDR3 is TGTGCCAGCAGCTTACAAGGAGTGACCGGGGAGCTGTTTTTT.

This clonotype is classed as medium-sized (0.01 to 0.1%). The germline gene is not matched at one end of the junction; a read error may be the cause. The rearrangement links TRBV29-1 to TRBJ2-7, with TRBD1 matching over 7 bases. Germline CDR1 reads SQVTM; CDR2 reads ANQGSEA. The CDR3 is made up of 11 amino acids. CDR3 DNA: TGCAGCGCTGAACAGGGGTACGAGCAGTACTTC. It codes for CSAEQGYEQYF.

This clonotype was found many times. This sequence joins TRBV5-1 and TRBJ1-2; 7 positions match TRBD1. This CDR3 is 15 amino acids long. Looked up from germline, CDR1 is SGHRS and CDR2 is YFSETQ. Trimming removed 4 bases from V and 2 bases from J; junction bases left unmatched: 8. The CDR3 DNA follows: TGCGCCAGCAGCCCCTCAACAGGGGCCAACTATGGCTACACCTTC. Translated: CASSPSTGANYGYTF.

The chain has TRBV20-1 and TRBJ2-7, with 7 positions matching TRBD1. Germline V gene sequence: CDR1 DFQATT, CDR2 SNEGSKA (reference sequence). The CDR3 sequence is 13 residues long. V trimming: 4 bases; J trimming: 2 bases; junction bases outside the gene matches: 5. CDR3 sequence reads: CSAKRGQTYEQYF. In DNA, the CDR3 is TGCAGTGCTAAAAGGGGACAGACCTACGAGCAGTACTTC.

By frequency in the sample, this clonotype is medium-sized. V gene TRBV20-1 combines with J gene TRBJ2-7; no reliable D call. Germline V gene data show CDR1 as DFQATT and CDR2 as SNEGSKA (reference sequence). Trimming removed 0 bases at V and 0 bases at J, with 6 bases between. This CDR3 is built from 13 residues. The CDR3 sequence: CSARDPFSYEQYF. The CDR3 coding sequence is TGCAGTGCTAGAGATCCCTTCTCCTACGAGCAGTACTTC.

This clonotype was counted at least ten times. CDR3 DNA: TGTGCCAGCAGTGGAGGACAGGGGGCCTACTATGGCTACACCTTC. This translates into CASSGGQGAYYGYTF. The chain combines TRBV2 with TRBJ1-2; the match to TRBD1 covers 11 bases. Germline assignment: CDR1 SNHLY and CDR2 FYNNEI. Trimming removed 4 bases from V and 3 bases from J; junction bases left unmatched: 4. This CDR3 spans 15 amino acids. Full variable domain (outside the CDR3, taken from reference TRBV2 and TRBJ1-2): EPEVTQTPSHQVTQMGQEVILRCVPISNHLYFYWYRQILGQKVEFLVSFYNNEISEKSEIFDDQFSVERPDGSNFTLKIRSTKLEDSAMYFCASSGGQGAYYGYTFGSGTRLTVV.

The rearrangement joins TRBV29-1 to TRBJ1-5; D ambiguous. V lost 5 bases to trimming and J lost 6 bases, with 11 bases between them. Germline-derived CDR1 and CDR2 are SQVTM and ANQGSEA. CDR3 size: 12 residues. As DNA, the CDR3 is TGCAGCGTTAGAGAGGAGGGTCAGCCCCAGCATTTT. Its translation: CSVREEGQPQHF.

The V call is TRBV9, the J call TRBJ2-7; D is ambiguous. CDR3 length equals 13 residues. V was clipped by 2 bases and J by 3 bases, with 9 bases between them. Germline V gene sequence: CDR1 SGDLS, CDR2 YYNGEE. The CDR3 protein is CASSVGNGYEQYF. The CDR3 region has the DNA TGTGCCAGCAGCGTGGGGAACGGCTACGAGCAGTACTTC. The whole variable domain, remainder taken from reference TRBV9 and TRBJ2-7, is DSGVTQTPKHLITATGQRVTLRCSPRSGDLSVYWYQQSLDQGLQFLIQYYNGEERAKGNILERFSAQQFPDLHSELNLSSLELGDSALYFCASSVGNGYEQYFGPGTRLTVT.

Sample share makes this clonotype medium-sized. The J gene is TRBJ2-7, the V gene TRBV20-1; unclear D gene. This CDR3 spans 11 amino acids. Germline values: CDR1 DFQATT, CDR2 SNEGSKA (reference sequence). Trimming took 6 bases from V and 6 from J, leaving 12 bases between them. The CDR3 region is CSAPWGGEQYF. CDR3 bases: TGCAGTGCACCTTGGGGTGGCGAGCAGTACTTC.

The CDR3 DNA reads TGTGCCAGCAGTACACAGGGTCCCTCCTACGAGCAGTACTTC. Its protein is CASSTQGPSYEQYF. The chain links TRBV27 to TRBJ2-7; maybe TRBD1 (6 bases). The germline gives CDR1 MNHEY, CDR2 SMNVEV (reference sequence). Trimming took off 5 bases at V and 0 bases at J, with 11 bases between the two ends. The CDR3 consists of 14 residues.

The V call is TRBV3-1, the J call TRBJ2-3; tentatively, D is TRBD1 or TRBD2 (5 bases each). The V gene's germline CDR1 is LGHDT and CDR2 YNNKEL (reference sequence). CDR3 length: 14 amino acids. Trimming took off 0 bases at V and 3 bases at J, with 7 bases between the two ends. CDR3 nucleotides: TGTGCCAGCAGCCAAGATGAGGGGACAGATACGCAGTATTTT. This encodes CASSQDEGTDTQYF.

This clonotype was counted at least ten times. V and J are TRBV10-3 and TRBJ2-3; TRBD1 agrees at 11 bases. CDR1 is ENHRY and CDR2 is SYGVKD in the germline V gene. The CDR3 extends over 16 amino acids. V was clipped by 3 bases and J by 3 bases; unmatched bases: 5. As DNA, the CDR3 is TGTGCCATCAGTGACGGGACAGGGGGATGGACAGATACGCAGTATTTT. Protein sequence: CAISDGTGGWTDTQYF.

The chain links TRBV9 to TRBJ1-6; the D gene is possibly TRBD1 (6 bases). Trimming took off 7 bases at V and 13 bases at J, with 18 bases between the two ends. Germline-derived CDR1 and CDR2 are SGDLS and YYNGEE. The CDR3 totals 13 residues. The CDR3 DNA reads TGTGCCAGCGTAGAGGGGGGCCTGCAGCCCCTCCACTTT. Translated, it gives CASVEGGLQPLHF. Filled out from reference TRBV9 and TRBJ1-6, the complete variable domain reads DSGVTQTPKHLITATGQRVTLRCSPRSGDLSVYWYQQSLDQGLQFLIQYYNGEERAKGNILERFSAQQFPDLHSELNLSSLELGDSALYFCASVEGGLQPLHFGNGTRLTVT.

The chain uses TRBV12-5 and TRBJ2-1, with D possibly called TRBD1 or TRBD2 (5 bases each). V was clipped by 7 bases and J by 9 bases, with 10 bases between them. CDR1 and CDR2 from the germline V gene are LGHNT and FRNRAP. The CDR3 loop spans 11 amino acids. CDR3 amino acids: CASAAGTEQFF. In DNA form, the CDR3 reads TGTGCTAGTGCCGCAGGGACTGAGCAGTTCTTC.

This clonotype is labeled as medium-sized. The rearrangement joins TRBV20-1 to TRBJ1-3; D call uncertain. The germline V gene has CDR1 DFQATT and CDR2 SNEGSKA (reference sequence). This CDR3 has 13 residues. V lost 5 bases and J 0 bases, leaving 8 bases between the germline ends. CDR3 protein: CSASGLSGNTIYF. The CDR3, as DNA: TGCAGTGCTTCAGGACTCTCTGGAAACACCATATATTTT.

This sequence joins TRBV29-1 and TRBJ1-2; 7 bases are a match to TRBD1. V trimming: 5 bases; J trimming: 5 bases; junction bases outside the gene matches: 5. Germline CDR1 and CDR2: SQVTM and ANQGSEA. The CDR3 length is 12 residues. Written as DNA, the CDR3 is TGCAGCGTTAGAGGGGGCGATTATGGCTACACCTTC. Translation: CSVRGGDYGYTF. Drawing the rest from reference TRBV29-1 and TRBJ1-2, the complete variable domain is SAVISQKPSRDICQRGTSLTIQCQVDSQVTMMFWYRQQPGQSLTLIATANQGSEATYESGFVIDKFPISRPNLTFSTLTVSNMSPEDSSIYLCSVRGGDYGYTFGSGTRLTVV.

This clonotype was seen at least ten times. The gene calls are TRBV6-5 and TRBJ2-7, with 9 bases that match TRBD2. The CDR3 extends over 14 amino acids. Trimming took 3 bases from V and 1 from J; bases not matched to a gene: 1. The germline V gene encodes CDR1 MNHEY and CDR2 SVGAGI. CDR3 region: CASSYSGGSYEQYF. DNA for the CDR3: TGTGCCAGCAGTTATAGCGGGGGATCCTACGAGCAGTACTTC.

This clonotype was seen many times. CDR3 sequence: CSATGGVRWNEQFF. CDR3 sequence (DNA): TGCAGTGCTACGGGGGGGGTAAGGTGGAATGAGCAGTTCTTC. The chain recombines TRBV20-1 with TRBJ2-1, with 8 bases lining up with TRBD2. V trimming: 4 bases; J trimming: 7 bases; junction bases outside the gene matches: 9. This CDR3 has 14 amino acids. From germline, CDR1 is DFQATT and CDR2 SNEGSKA (reference sequence).

This clonotype showed up many times. The J gene is TRBJ1-2, the V gene TRBV5-1; D might be TRBD1 (6 bases). Between the trimmed V and J ends, which lost 0 bases and 6 bases, there was a span of 9 bases. CDR1 and CDR2 from the germline V gene are SGHRS and YFSETQ. The CDR3 is made up of 13 amino acids. The CDR3 DNA reads as TGCGCCAGCAGCTTGGCAGGGGACGATGGCTACACCTTC. Translation gives CASSLAGDDGYTF.

The chain links TRBV10-3 to TRBJ2-5, with 7 bases fitting TRBD1. The CDR3 runs to 15 residues. V lost 4 bases and J lost 4; bases outside the gene matches: 9. CDR1 is ENHRY and CDR2 is SYGVKD in the germline V gene. CDR3 protein: CAISVHRGWGETQYF. For the CDR3, the DNA is TGTGCCATCAGTGTACACAGGGGATGGGGAGAGACCCAGTACTTC.

This clonotype occurred many times. As DNA, the CDR3 is TGTGCCAGCAGCTTGGGGACAGGGCACACCGGGGAGCTGTTTTTT. Translation: CASSLGTGHTGELFF. V gene TRBV7-6 combines with J gene TRBJ2-2; TRBD1 agrees at 9 bases. CDR1 is SGHVS, CDR2 FNYEAQ, per germline. The CDR3 has 15 residues. Trimming removed 3 bases from V and 3 bases from J; junction bases left unmatched: 2.

CDR3 nucleotide sequence: TGTGCCAGCAGTGATAGGGCAGCCGTAGGGTTGGCCCAGCATTTT. This translates into CASSDRAAVGLAQHF. This chain joins TRBV2 and TRBJ1-5; D call uncertain. The CDR3 has 15 residues. V was shortened by 3 bases and J by 11 bases, with 20 bases between the two germline ends. CDR1 is SNHLY and CDR2 is FYNNEI in the germline V gene. The full variable domain, its missing parts supplied by reference TRBV2 and TRBJ1-5, is EPEVTQTPSHQVTQMGQEVILRCVPISNHLYFYWYRQILGQKVEFLVSFYNNEISEKSEIFDDQFSVERPDGSNFTLKIRSTKLEDSAMYFCASSDRAAVGLAQHFGDGTRLSIL.

This clonotype appeared many times. The chain has TRBV7-6 and TRBJ1-1; D gene unclear. Germline V gene data show CDR1 as SGHVS and CDR2 as FNYEAQ. The ends were cut back, 2 bases at V and 3 bases at J, with 22 bases in the middle. There are 18 residues in the CDR3. CDR3 amino acids: CASSLPPGSGALYTEAFF. CDR3 in DNA: TGTGCCAGCAGCTTACCGCCCGGTTCGGGAGCTCTATACACTGAAGCTTTCTTT. The full variable domain, its missing parts supplied by reference TRBV7-6 and TRBJ1-1, is GAGVSQSPRYKVTKRGQDVALRCDPISGHVSLYWYRQALGQGPEFLTYFNYEAQQDKSGLPNDRFSAERPEGSISTLTIQRTEQRDSAMYRCASSLPPGSGALYTEAFFGQGTRLTVV.

The genes are TRBV18 and TRBJ1-6; unclear D gene. The germline V gene has CDR1 KGHSH and CDR2 LQKENI. The CDR3 extends over 12 amino acids. V was pared by 6 bases and J by 5 bases, with 5 bases between. In DNA form, the CDR3 reads TGTGCCAGCTCGCCAGATAATTCACCCCTCCACTTT. Protein: CASSPDNSPLHF.

Many counts were recorded for this clonotype. V and J are TRBV5-1 and TRBJ2-1; 10 bases agree with TRBD2. J lost 7 bases, V lost 4 bases, and 8 bases had no gene match. The CDR3 is 15 amino acids. Germline V CDR1 and CDR2: SGHRS, YFSETQ. The CDR3, as DNA: TGCGCCAGCAGCCCCAGCGGGGGGGCCTCGAATGAGCAGTTCTTC. It specifies CASSPSGGASNEQFF.

This clonotype occurred many times. The V gene is TRBV6-1, the J gene TRBJ2-7; 8 bases map to TRBD1. V dropped 8 bases and J dropped 3; count of bases not matched to a gene: 9. Germline lookup yields CDR1 MNHNS and CDR2 SASEGT. There are 14 residues in the CDR3. The CDR3, as DNA: TGTGCCAGCGGGATTGGGACAGGAGACTACGAGCAGTACTTC. It encodes CASGIGTGDYEQYF.